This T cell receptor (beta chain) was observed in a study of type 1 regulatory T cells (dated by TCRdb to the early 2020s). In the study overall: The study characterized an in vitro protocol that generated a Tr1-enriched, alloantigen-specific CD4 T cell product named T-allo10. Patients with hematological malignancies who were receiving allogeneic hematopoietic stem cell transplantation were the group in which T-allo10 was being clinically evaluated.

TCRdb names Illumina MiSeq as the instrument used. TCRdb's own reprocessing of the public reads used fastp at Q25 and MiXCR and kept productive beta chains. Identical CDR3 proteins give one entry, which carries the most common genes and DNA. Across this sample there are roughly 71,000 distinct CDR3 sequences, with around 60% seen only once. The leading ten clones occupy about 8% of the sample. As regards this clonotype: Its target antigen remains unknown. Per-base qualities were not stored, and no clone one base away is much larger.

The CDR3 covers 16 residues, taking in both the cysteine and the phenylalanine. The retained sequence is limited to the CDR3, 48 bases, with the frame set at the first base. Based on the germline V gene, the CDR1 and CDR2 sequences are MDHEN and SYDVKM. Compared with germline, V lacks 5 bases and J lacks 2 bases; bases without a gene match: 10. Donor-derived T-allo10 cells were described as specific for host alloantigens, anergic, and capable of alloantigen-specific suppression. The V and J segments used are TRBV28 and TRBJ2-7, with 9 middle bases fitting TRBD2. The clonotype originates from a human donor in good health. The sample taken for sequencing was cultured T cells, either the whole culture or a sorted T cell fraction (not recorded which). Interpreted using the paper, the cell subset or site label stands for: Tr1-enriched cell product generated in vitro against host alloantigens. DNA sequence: TGTGCCAGCAGTCCCCCTTTCCTAGCGGGAACCTACGAGCAGTACTTC. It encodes CASSPPFLAGTYEQYF.